This T cell receptor beta chain originates from a study of blood T cell repertoires in COVID-19. CDR3 length: 14 residues. V gave up 0 bases and J gave up 6 bases; unmatched junction bases: 5. CDR1 and CDR2 from the germline V gene are LGHDT and YNNKEL (reference sequence). As processed by the authors: Counts of nucleated cells, estimated from reference gene primer amplification, were obtained. TCRdb keeps only in-frame clones here, not all; method: immunoSEQ multiplex PCR. V and J calls and clone size follow that table, whereas D and trimming were derived from the DNA. The sample has 200,000 to 300,000 clones; 81% are singletons.

The sample consisted of peripheral blood. This sequence was found in a woman older than 75 with acute or convalescent COVID-19. The genes are TRBV3-1 (or the pseudogene TRBV3-2) and TRBJ2-7; 7 bases align to TRBD1. CDR3 region: CASSQEGQPGEQYF. As DNA, the CDR3 is TGTGCCAGCAGCCAAGAGGGACAGCCGGGCGAGCAGTACTTC.